The 5 T cell receptor beta chains reported below all come from one sample, sequenced in a study of blood T cell repertoires in COVID-19. Some clones are missing from TCRdb's copy, which holds only in-frame ones; the method was immunoSEQ multiplex PCR. Of 200,000 to 250,000 clones in the sample, 75% to 90% were seen once. Sequencing input: PBMCs or T cells enriched from blood (not recorded which). The receptors here all came from a man aged 45-60 years who had been exposed to COVID-19.

The rearrangement links TRBV10-3 to TRBJ1-2; D remains unclear. The CDR3 spans 14 residues. Germline V gene sequence: CDR1 ENHRY, CDR2 SYGVKD. Trimming stripped 0 bases from V and 3 bases from J, with 8 bases between. CDR3 bases: TGTGCCATCAGTGAGTCACACGGGGACTATGGCTACACCTTC. It is translated as CAISESHGDYGYTF.

This clone was seen only once. The chain uses TRBV5-1 and TRBJ2-2, with D possibly matching TRBD2 (6 bases). The V gene lost 2 bases and the J gene lost 6 bases, with 20 bases spanning the gap. The V gene's germline CDR1 is SGHRS and CDR2 YFSETQ. This CDR3 region has 17 residues. The CDR3 sequence is CASSFMTRGSGSGELFF. In nucleotides, the CDR3 is TGCGCCAGCAGCTTCATGACGCGGGGCTCTGGCTCCGGGGAGCTGTTTTTT.

The rearrangement links TRBV28 to TRBJ1-6; TRBD1 matches 10 bases. Trimming took 6 bases from V and 3 from J; bases not matched to a gene: 11. The CDR3 spans 18 residues. Germline lookup yields CDR1 MDHEN and CDR2 SYDVKM. CDR3 nucleotides: TGTGCCAGCAGGCCCGGGACAGGGGAAGTTTACTATAATTCACCCCTCCACTTT. The encoded protein is CASRPGTGEVYYNSPLHF.

V and J are TRBV2 and TRBJ2-1; tentatively, D is TRBD2 (6 bases). Trimming took 7 bases from V and 6 from J, leaving 19 bases between them. Germline-derived CDR1 and CDR2 are SNHLY and FYNNEI. This CDR3 spans 15 amino acids. This chain's CDR3 is CASTTLAFGVNEQFF. CDR3 bases: TGTGCCAGCACCACCCTAGCGTTCGGGGTCAATGAGCAGTTCTTC.

V gene TRBV12-3 or TRBV12-4 combines with J gene TRBJ1-1; 7 bases line up with TRBD1. Losses at the gene ends were 1 base for V and 8 bases for J; bases not matched to a gene: 4. The CDR3 loop spans 13 amino acids. In nucleotides, the CDR3 is TGTGCCAGCAGTTTAGTGAGACAGGGAGAAGCTTTCTTT. Translated: CASSLVRQGEAFF.